These 17 T cell receptor beta chains originate from one sample sequenced in a study of T cell responses to AZD1222 COVID-19 vaccine. The assay was immunoSEQ multiplex PCR, and TCRdb's table has in-frame clones only and misses some. Of over 140,000 clones in the sample, around 90% were seen once. Sequencing used peripheral blood, obtained on day 0 of AZD1222 vaccination. Receptors originate from an adult in good health.

The chain couples TRBV7-9 to TRBJ2-1, with D hard to call. Deletions cut 2 bases from V and 4 bases from J, with 6 bases between. The CDR3 extends over 13 amino acids. Germline lookup yields CDR1 SEHNR and CDR2 FQNEAQ (reference sequence). CDR3 amino acids: CASSLPPYNEQFF. CDR3 nucleotide sequence: TGTGCCAGCAGCTTACCCCCTTACAATGAGCAGTTCTTC.

The gene calls are TRBV5-1 and TRBJ1-2, with 10 bases lining up with TRBD1. The J segment lost 0 bases and the V segment lost 4 bases, leaving 9 bases of the junction unmatched. CDR1 is SGHRS, CDR2 YFSETQ, per germline. This CDR3 is built from 17 residues. The CDR3: CASSRRDRGLANYGYTF. As DNA, the CDR3 is TGCGCCAGCAGCCGAAGGGACAGGGGATTAGCTAACTATGGCTACACCTTC.

This sequence joins TRBV2 and TRBJ1-4; TRBD1 matches 10 bases. Germline V CDR1 and CDR2: SNHLY, FYNNEI. This CDR3 comprises 17 residues. Trimming at V came to 2 bases and at J to 0 bases, leaving 3 bases not matched to a gene. CDR3 sequence reads: CASSEMGQGTTNEKLFF. The DNA for the CDR3 is TGTGCCAGCAGTGAAATGGGACAGGGGACAACTAATGAAAAACTGTTTTTT.

The chain has TRBV2 and TRBJ1-6; D ambiguous. The V end lost 6 bases, the J end lost 0 bases, and 6 bases lay between the germline ends. Germline assignment: CDR1 SNHLY and CDR2 FYNNEI. The CDR3 is made up of 14 amino acids. CDR3 loop: CASRQSSYNSPLHF. In DNA, the CDR3 is TGTGCCAGCAGACAGAGCTCCTATAATTCACCCCTCCACTTT. Based on the CDR3 plus reference TRBV2 and TRBJ1-6, the full variable domain is EPEVTQTPSHQVTQMGQEVILRCVPISNHLYFYWYRQILGQKVEFLVSFYNNEISEKSEIFDDQFSVERPDGSNFTLKIRSTKLEDSAMYFCASRQSSYNSPLHFGNGTRLTVT.

V usage is TRBV5-1 and J usage is TRBJ2-4; 8 bases agree with TRBD1. Trimming cost V 5 bases and J 9 bases; bases outside gene matches: 10. This CDR3 contains 14 residues. Per the germline V gene, CDR1 is SGHRS and CDR2 is YFSETQ. CDR3 bases: TGCGCCAGCAGGAAATCCGGACAGGGCAGCATTCAGTACTTC. Translating gives CASRKSGQGSIQYF.

This clone was seen only once. The CDR3 protein is CASSQERLGRDTDTQYF. The CDR3 DNA follows: TGCGCCAGCAGCCAAGAGCGACTAGGGAGGGACACAGATACGCAGTATTTT. The rearrangement uses TRBV4-1 and TRBJ2-3; the match to TRBD2 covers 7 bases. This CDR3 comprises 17 residues. The V gene's germline CDR1 is MGHRA and CDR2 YSYEKL. Trimming removed 0 bases from V and 2 bases from J; junction bases left unmatched: 8.

The rearrangement links TRBV4-2 to TRBJ2-3, with D unclear. The CDR3 loop spans 15 amino acids. Between the trimmed V and J ends, which lost 4 bases and 2 bases, there was a span of 13 bases. The germline CDR1 and CDR2 sequences are LGHNA and YNFKEQ. The CDR3 reads CASSLNYISTDTQYF. The CDR3 DNA follows: TGTGCCAGCAGCCTTAACTATATCTCCACAGATACGCAGTATTTT.

The J gene is TRBJ1-1, the V gene TRBV19; 8 bases align to TRBD1. CDR3 size: 13 residues. Trimming cost V 7 bases and J 4 bases; bases outside gene matches: 5. Germline V gives CDR1 LNHDA, CDR2 SQIVND (reference sequence). Written as DNA, the CDR3 is TGTGCCAGTATAAGGCAGGGGGCCACTGAAGCTTTCTTT. This gives the protein CASIRQGATEAFF.

The chain couples TRBV12-3 or TRBV12-4 to TRBJ2-1; D is unresolved. The CDR3 extends over 11 amino acids. The ends were cut back, 6 bases at V and 5 bases at J, with 5 bases in the middle. The CDR3 DNA follows: TGTGCCAGCAGATTTAACAATGAGCAGTTCTTC. It codes for CASRFNNEQFF.

This sequence joins TRBV11-3 and TRBJ1-3, with D unclear. CDR3 length equals 15 residues. Trimming left V 2 bases short and J 0 bases short, with 8 bases between. Germline V gives CDR1 SGHNT, CDR2 YENEEA. DNA of the CDR3: TGTGCCAGCAGCTTAAAAGGGAGCTCTGGAAACACCATATATTTT. It translates to CASSLKGSSGNTIYF.

This clone showed up just once. The chain carries TRBV10-3 and TRBJ2-7, with 9 bases that match TRBD1. The V gene's germline CDR1 is ENHRY and CDR2 SYGVKD. J lost 0 bases, V lost 10 bases, and 10 bases had no gene match. This CDR3 region has 15 residues. Here the CDR3 reads CATRRGTGNSYEQYF. CDR3 sequence (DNA): TGTGCCACCAGACGTGGGACAGGGAACTCCTACGAGCAGTACTTC.

J is TRBJ1-2 and V is TRBV7-9; D unresolved. The CDR3 contains 15 residues. The V gene lost 1 base and the J gene lost 2 bases, with 11 bases spanning the gap. Germline lookup yields CDR1 SEHNR and CDR2 FQNEAQ (reference sequence). CDR3 residues: CASSLGQDLNYGYTF. The CDR3, as DNA: TGTGCCAGCAGCTTAGGCCAGGACTTAAACTATGGCTACACCTTC.

The chain joins TRBV3-1 (or the pseudogene TRBV3-2) to TRBJ2-5; tentative D call: TRBD1 (5 bases). The germline V gene encodes CDR1 LGHDT and CDR2 YNNKEL (reference sequence). Trimming took off 4 bases at V and 4 bases at J, with 19 bases between the two ends. This CDR3 is 16 amino acids long. The CDR3 reads CASSPSGNFPSETQYF. For the CDR3, the DNA is TGTGCCAGCAGCCCATCAGGGAACTTCCCGTCAGAGACCCAGTACTTC.

This clone appeared a single time. V and J are TRBV19 and TRBJ1-1, with no clear D. V was cut by 6 bases and J by 0 bases, with 8 bases left in between. Germline V gene sequence: CDR1 LNHDA, CDR2 SQIVND (reference sequence). This CDR3 comprises 13 residues. CDR3 protein: CASRKVMNTEAFF. DNA for the CDR3: TGTGCCAGTAGGAAAGTTATGAACACTGAAGCTTTCTTT.

V is TRBV6-1 and J is TRBJ1-5; tentatively, D is TRBD1 (5 bases). Trimming stripped 3 bases from V and 5 bases from J, with 11 bases between. Looked up from germline, CDR1 is MNHNS and CDR2 is SASEGT. The CDR3 is 14 residues long. The CDR3: CASSDRATYQPQHF. The DNA for the CDR3 is TGTGCCAGCAGTGACAGGGCCACATATCAGCCCCAGCATTTT.

The chain is built from TRBV19 and TRBJ1-1, with D perhaps matching TRBD1 (5 bases). Trimming stripped 5 bases from V and 1 base from J, with 14 bases between. The CDR3 extends over 15 amino acids. Germline loops: CDR1 LNHDA, CDR2 SQIVND (reference sequence). The CDR3 bases are TGTGCCAGTAGTCCTCTAGGGGTGGGGAACACTGAAGCTTTCTTT. This codes for CASSPLGVGNTEAFF. Looking up the rest from reference TRBV19 and TRBJ1-1 gives the full variable domain: DGGITQSPKYLFRKEGQNVTLSCEQNLNHDAMYWYRQDPGQGLRLIYYSQIVNDFQKGDIAEGYSVSREKKESFPLTVTSAQKNPTAFYLCASSPLGVGNTEAFFGQGTRLTVV.

The chain recombines TRBV3-1 (or the pseudogene TRBV3-2) with TRBJ2-2; D not resolved. Trimming cost V 1 base and J 7 bases, with 7 bases left between them. The CDR3 has 13 residues. Germline assignment: CDR1 LGHDT and CDR2 YNNKEL (reference sequence). The CDR3 is CASSQVVGGELFF. The DNA of the CDR3 is TGTGCCAGCAGCCAAGTTGTTGGCGGGGAGCTGTTTTTT.